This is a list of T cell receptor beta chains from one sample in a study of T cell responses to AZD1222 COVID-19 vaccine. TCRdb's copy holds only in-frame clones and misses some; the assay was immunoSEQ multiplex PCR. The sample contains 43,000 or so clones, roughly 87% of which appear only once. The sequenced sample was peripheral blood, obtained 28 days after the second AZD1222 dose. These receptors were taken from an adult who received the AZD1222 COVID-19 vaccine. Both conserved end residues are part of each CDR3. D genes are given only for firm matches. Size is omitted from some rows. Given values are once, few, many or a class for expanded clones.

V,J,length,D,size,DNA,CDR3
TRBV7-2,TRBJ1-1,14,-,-,TGTGCCAGCAGCAAGCGATACGGGGATACTGAAGCTTTCTTT,CASSKRYGDTEAFF
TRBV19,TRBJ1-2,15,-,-,TGTGCCAGTAGTATAGATGCCTCAGAGATCTATGGCTACACCTTC,CASSIDASEIYGYTF
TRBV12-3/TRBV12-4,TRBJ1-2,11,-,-,TGTGCCAGCAGTTTCGGAGATGGCTACACCTTC,CASSFGDGYTF
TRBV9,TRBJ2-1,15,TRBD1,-,TGTGCCAGCAGCGTCTTATCCGGGACAGGGGTAGAGCAGTTCTTC,CASSVLSGTGVEQFF
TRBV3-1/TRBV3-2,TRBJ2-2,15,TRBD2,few,TGTGCCAGCAGCCAAGGGGGGAGGGACACCGGGGAGCTGTTTTTT,CASSQGGRDTGELFF
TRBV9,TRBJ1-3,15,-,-,TGTGCCAGCAGCACTTTATCCGCCTCTGGAAACACCATATATTTT,CASSTLSASGNTIYF
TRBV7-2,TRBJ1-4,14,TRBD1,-,TGTGCCAGCAGCTCCGGGACAGGGAATGAAAAACTGTTTTTT,CASSSGTGNEKLFF
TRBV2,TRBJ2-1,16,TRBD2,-,TGTGCCAGCAGTGAAGCTCGGGGGGGGTTTTACAATGAGCAGTTCTTC,CASSEARGGFYNEQFF
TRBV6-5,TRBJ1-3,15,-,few,TGTGCCAGCAGTTACTCGATGGGGTTTGGAAACACCATATATTTT,CASSYSMGFGNTIYF
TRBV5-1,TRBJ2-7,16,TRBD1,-,TGCGCCAGCAGTTTGAATGGACAGGGGACGTTCAACGAGCAGTACTTC,CASSLNGQGTFNEQYF
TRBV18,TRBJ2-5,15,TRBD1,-,TGTGCCAGCTCACTACAGGGGGCGCGCGGAGAGACCCAGTACTTC,CASSLQGARGETQYF
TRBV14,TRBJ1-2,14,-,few,TGTGCCAGCAGCCCTAGACAGGTAAACGATGGCTACACCTTC,CASSPRQVNDGYTF
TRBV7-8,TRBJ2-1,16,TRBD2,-,TGTGCCAGCAGCTCCCCCCCAAGCGGGGGGGCAGAGGAGCAGTTCTTC,CASSSPPSGGAEEQFF
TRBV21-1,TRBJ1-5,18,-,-,TGTGCCAGCAGTAGGGAGAGGGGGTTTGTGTTTAGCAATCAGCCCCAGCATTTT,CASSRERGFVFSNQPQHF
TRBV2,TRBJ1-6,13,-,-,TGTGCCAGCATGAGGACAGAAAATTCACCCCTCCACTTT,CASMRTENSPLHF
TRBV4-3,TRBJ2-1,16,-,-,TGCGCCAGCAGCCAAGGGATTTTTGACGCGGCCGGTGAGCAGTTCTTC,CASSQGIFDAAGEQFF
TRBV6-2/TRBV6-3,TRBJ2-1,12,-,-,-,CASSSSIARQFF
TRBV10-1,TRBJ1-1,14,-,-,TGCGCCAGCAGGGGGTCCCGGGTGGACACTGAAGCTTTCTTT,CASRGSRVDTEAFF
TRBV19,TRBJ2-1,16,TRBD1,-,TGTGCCAGTAGTGCCCGCCGGGACAGGGGACGCAATGAGCAGTTCTTC,CASSARRDRGRNEQFF